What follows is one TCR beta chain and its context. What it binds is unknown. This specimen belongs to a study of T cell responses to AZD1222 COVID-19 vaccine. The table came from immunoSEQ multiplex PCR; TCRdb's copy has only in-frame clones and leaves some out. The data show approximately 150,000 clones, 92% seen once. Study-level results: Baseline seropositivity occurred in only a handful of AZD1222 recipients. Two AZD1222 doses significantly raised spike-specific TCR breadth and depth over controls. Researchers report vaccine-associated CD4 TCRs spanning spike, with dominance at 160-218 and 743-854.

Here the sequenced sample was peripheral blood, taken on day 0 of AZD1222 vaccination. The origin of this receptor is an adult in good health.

The CDR3 here is CASSFRLGEETQYF. CDR3 nucleotide sequence: TGTGCCAGCAGCTTCCGACTAGGGGAAGAGACCCAGTACTTC. The chain is built from TRBV9 and TRBJ2-5; D perhaps matches TRBD2 (6 bases). Trimming took 4 bases from V and 3 from J, leaving 13 bases between them. Germline V lookup: CDR1 SGDLS, CDR2 YYNGEE. The CDR3 spans 14 residues.